The rows below give T cell receptor beta chains drawn from one sample of a study of blood T cell repertoires in COVID-19. Some clones are missing from TCRdb's copy, which holds only in-frame ones; the method was immunoSEQ multiplex PCR. The repertoire holds 150,000 to 200,000 clones, with under 90% as singletons. Specimen: peripheral blood. Source of these receptors: a woman older than 75 with acute or convalescent COVID-19. Each CDR3 is given with its conserved first and last residue. The D gene is left open where the match is weak. Expanded clones are given a class, and other clones once, few, many or no size at all.

D gene: TRBD2; V gene: TRBV5-5; J gene: TRBJ2-1; clone size: .; CDR3 DNA: TGTGCCAGCAGCTCATGGACTAGCGGGGCCGCCTACAATGAGCAGTTCTTC; CDR3 protein: CASSSWTSGAAYNEQFF
D gene: .; V gene: TRBV15; J gene: TRBJ1-1; clone size: few; CDR3 DNA: TGTGCCACCAGCAGAGATCATACAGGGAACGTTGAAGCTTTCTTT; CDR3 protein: CATSRDHTGNVEAFF
D gene: TRBD2; V gene: TRBV7-9; J gene: TRBJ2-2; clone size: .; CDR3 DNA: TGTGCCAGCGGGACTAGCGGGGCCGGGGAGCTGTTTTTT; CDR3 protein: CASGTSGAGELFF
D gene: .; V gene: TRBV19; J gene: TRBJ2-2; clone size: .; CDR3 DNA: TGTGCCAGTAGTTCCAGGGGTACCGGGGAGCTGTTTTTT; CDR3 protein: CASSSRGTGELFF
D gene: .; V gene: TRBV7-2; J gene: TRBJ2-2; clone size: .; CDR3 DNA: TGTGCCAGCAGCTTAGAAGTAGCAGGGGTCTTGAACACCGGGGAGCTGTTTTTT; CDR3 protein: CASSLEVAGVLNTGELFF
D gene: TRBD1; V gene: TRBV10-3; J gene: TRBJ2-1; clone size: .; CDR3 DNA: TGTGCCATTCGGACAGGGACGAACAATGAGCAGTTCTTC; CDR3 protein: CAIRTGTNNEQFF
D gene: TRBD1; V gene: TRBV24-1; J gene: TRBJ2-3; clone size: once; CDR3 DNA: TGTGCCACCAGTGATTCCGGGACAGGGGATTACGATACGCAGTATTTT; CDR3 protein: CATSDSGTGDYDTQYF
D gene: .; V gene: TRBV7-7; J gene: TRBJ2-2; clone size: .; CDR3 DNA: TGTGCTAGCAGCTTAGCCCAAATCACGAACACCGGGGAGCTGTTTTTT; CDR3 protein: CASSLAQITNTGELFF
D gene: TRBD1; V gene: TRBV27; J gene: TRBJ1-6; clone size: .; CDR3 DNA: TGTGCCAGCCAGGGGGCGGCATATAATTCACCCCTCCACTTT; CDR3 protein: CASQGAAYNSPLHF
D gene: TRBD2; V gene: TRBV10-1; J gene: TRBJ2-3; clone size: .; CDR3 DNA: TGCGCCAGCAGTGAGTCGGTGGGAGGGGTGGATACGCAGTATTTT; CDR3 protein: CASSESVGGVDTQYF
D gene: .; V gene: TRBV6-5; J gene: TRBJ1-2; clone size: .; CDR3 DNA: TGTGCCAGCAGCCCGGGATTTGCCTTCTATGGCTACACCTTC; CDR3 protein: CASSPGFAFYGYTF
D gene: .; V gene: TRBV28; J gene: TRBJ1-4; clone size: .; CDR3 DNA: TGTGCCAGCAGTTCTCCTGCAACTAATGAAAAACTGTTTTTT; CDR3 protein: CASSSPATNEKLFF
D gene: .; V gene: TRBV9; J gene: TRBJ2-7; clone size: .; CDR3 DNA: TGTGCCAGCAGCGTAGGGGAGTCCGGGTACAGCTACGAGCAGTACTTC; CDR3 protein: CASSVGESGYSYEQYF
D gene: .; V gene: TRBV21-1; J gene: TRBJ1-4; clone size: .; CDR3 DNA: TGTGCCAGCAGCAAAGTAGGGGCAGGGGGGAATGAAAAACTGTTTTTT; CDR3 protein: CASSKVGAGGNEKLFF
D gene: TRBD2; V gene: TRBV7-9; J gene: TRBJ2-1; clone size: few; CDR3 DNA: TGTGCCAGCAGCCATGGGACTAGCGGGGGGGTTGAGCAGTTCTTC; CDR3 protein: CASSHGTSGGVEQFF
D gene: .; V gene: TRBV18; J gene: TRBJ2-3; clone size: .; CDR3 DNA: TGTGCCAGCTCACCCCGTCTCCTAACGGGGACAGATACGCAGTATTTT; CDR3 protein: CASSPRLLTGTDTQYF
D gene: TRBD1; V gene: TRBV19; J gene: TRBJ2-7; clone size: .; CDR3 DNA: TGTGCCAGTAGTACGAATCTGGGACAGGGTATCCCCTACGAGCAGTACTTC; CDR3 protein: CASSTNLGQGIPYEQYF
D gene: TRBD1; V gene: TRBV10-3; J gene: TRBJ2-1; clone size: .; CDR3 DNA: TGTGCCACAAATCCCCCCGGGACAGGGTTCGATGAGCAGTTCTTC; CDR3 protein: CATNPPGTGFDEQFF
D gene: .; V gene: TRBV5-6; J gene: TRBJ1-6; clone size: .; CDR3 DNA: TGTGCCAGCAGCGTCTTTGGACAGCCCTATAATTCACCCCTCCACTTT; CDR3 protein: CASSVFGQPYNSPLHF
D gene: TRBD1; V gene: TRBV24-1; J gene: TRBJ2-1; clone size: .; CDR3 DNA: TGTGCCACCAGTGCCCGCCCCGGGACAGCGACCTACAATGAGCAGTTCTTC; CDR3 protein: CATSARPGTATYNEQFF
D gene: .; V gene: TRBV5-6; J gene: TRBJ2-1; clone size: once; CDR3 DNA: TGTGCCAGCAGCTTGGTACAATACAATGAGCAGTTCTTC; CDR3 protein: CASSLVQYNEQFF
D gene: .; V gene: TRBV28; J gene: TRBJ2-3; clone size: .; CDR3 DNA: TGTGCCAGCAGTTTATTCCCAGGAGGGGATACGCAGTATTTT; CDR3 protein: CASSLFPGGDTQYF
D gene: .; V gene: TRBV19; J gene: TRBJ2-3; clone size: .; CDR3 DNA: TGTGCCACCGAGGGGGGGGCCCGCACAGATACGCAGTATTTT; CDR3 protein: CATEGGARTDTQYF
D gene: .; V gene: TRBV5-1; J gene: TRBJ2-5; clone size: .; CDR3 DNA: TGCGCCAGCGGTAGGGGGAGGGGACAAGAGACCCAGTACTTC; CDR3 protein: CASGRGRGQETQYF
D gene: TRBD2; V gene: TRBV6-1; J gene: TRBJ2-1; clone size: .; CDR3 DNA: TGTGCCAGCAGTGAAGAGGGACTAGTTTTGGCGGGTGAGCAGTTCTTC; CDR3 protein: CASSEEGLVLAGEQFF
D gene: TRBD2; V gene: TRBV19; J gene: TRBJ2-1; clone size: once; CDR3 DNA: TGTGCCAGTAGTCCCCAGGGCGGGAGGGCCGGTAATGAGCAGTTCTTC; CDR3 protein: CASSPQGGRAGNEQFF
D gene: .; V gene: TRBV7-2; J gene: TRBJ1-5; clone size: .; CDR3 DNA: TGTGCCAGCAGCTTAGTCAGTTATCAGCCCCAGCATTTT; CDR3 protein: CASSLVSYQPQHF
D gene: TRBD1; V gene: TRBV2; J gene: TRBJ1-6; clone size: .; CDR3 DNA: TGTGCCAGCAATAAACAGGGGAGCTCCTATAATTCACCCCTCCACTTT; CDR3 protein: CASNKQGSSYNSPLHF
D gene: .; V gene: TRBV7-9; J gene: TRBJ2-7; clone size: .; CDR3 DNA: TGTGCCAGCAGCGGCCCCGCCTGGGAGCAGTACTTC; CDR3 protein: CASSGPAWEQYF
D gene: TRBD1; V gene: TRBV28; J gene: TRBJ2-7; clone size: few; CDR3 DNA: TGTGCCAGCACCCTTTTACCGGGACAGGGGGCTGCCGAGCAGTACTTC; CDR3 protein: CASTLLPGQGAAEQYF
D gene: TRBD2; V gene: TRBV4-2; J gene: TRBJ2-2; clone size: .; CDR3 DNA: TGTGCCAGCAGCCAAGATGGGCAGGGACTAGCGGGGGGGCGTACCGGGGAGCTGTTTTTT; CDR3 protein: CASSQDGQGLAGGRTGELFF